A selection of T cell receptor beta chains follows, all from one sample in a study of control samples from healthy donors and cancer patients. Clones were sequenced by immunoSEQ multiplex PCR, and TCRdb holds only the in-frame ones, with some missing. The sample carries some 130,000 clones, approximately 91% recorded once. Sequenced material: blood. All receptors derive from a woman aged 30 to 39 in good health. CDR3s include the opening cysteine and the closing phenylalanine or tryptophan. A D gene is named only where the DNA matches it firmly. Size is stated for part of the rows, as once, few or many counts, or as a class when the clone is expanded.

v_call,j_call,clone_size,d_call,cdr3_length,cdr3_aa,cdr3_nt
TRBV18,TRBJ2-2,.,TRBD2,14,CASSSGGNTGELFF,TGTGCCAGCTCATCGGGAGGGAACACCGGGGAGCTGTTTTTT
TRBV28,TRBJ2-3,.,TRBD2,14,CASSPSGSTDTQYF,TGTGCCAGCAGTCCTAGCGGTAGCACAGATACGCAGTATTTT
TRBV5-4,TRBJ1-6,.,TRBD1,14,CASSRDRDNSPLHF,TGTGCCAGCAGCCGGGACAGGGATAATTCACCCCTCCACTTT
TRBV5-4,TRBJ2-3,.,.,15,CASTSTSTLADTQYF,TGTGCCAGCACCTCGACTAGTACCCTCGCAGATACGCAGTATTTT
TRBV9,TRBJ2-3,.,.,16,CASSGGLADSTDTQYF,TGTGCCAGCAGCGGGGGGCTAGCGGATAGCACAGATACGCAGTATTTT
TRBV6-6,TRBJ1-1,.,TRBD1,14,CASRTGQANTEAFF,TGTGCCAGCAGGACCGGACAGGCGAACACTGAAGCTTTCTTT
TRBV7-2,TRBJ2-1,.,TRBD2,16,CASSPRTSGGYNEQFF,TGTGCCAGCAGCCCAAGGACTAGCGGGGGGTACAATGAGCAGTTCTTC
TRBV5-6,TRBJ1-4,.,TRBD1,16,CASSWTLGQPNEKLFF,TGTGCCAGCAGCTGGACCCTGGGACAGCCGAATGAAAAACTGTTTTTT
TRBV19,TRBJ1-6,.,.,16,CASSTQGSSYNSPLHF,TGTGCCAGTAGTACACAGGGAAGCTCCTATAATTCACCCCTCCACTTT
TRBV7-9,TRBJ1-2,.,.,15,CASSLTDAGAAGYTF,TGTGCCAGCAGCTTAACGGACGCGGGGGCTGCTGGCTACACCTTC
TRBV19,TRBJ1-5,.,.,15,CASSTTGEGNQPQHF,TGTGCCAGTAGTACCACAGGAGAAGGCAATCAGCCCCAGCATTTT
TRBV27,TRBJ2-3,.,TRBD2,17,CASSLSLAGTYTDTQYF,TGTGCCAGCAGTTTAAGTCTAGCGGGAACCTACACAGATACGCAGTATTTT
TRBV18,TRBJ1-2,few,.,13,CASSPNGQYGYTF,TGTGCCAGCTCACCTAACGGACAGTATGGCTACACCTTC
TRBV19,TRBJ2-3,.,.,15,CASTMRGEHADTQYF,TGTGCCAGTACCATGAGGGGAGAGCACGCAGATACGCAGTATTTT
TRBV24-1,TRBJ2-2,.,TRBD1,18,CATSDPHDRDRRAGELFF,TGTGCCACCAGTGACCCGCATGACAGGGATCGAAGGGCCGGGGAGCTGTTTTTT
TRBV11-2,TRBJ1-4,.,TRBD1,15,CASSFQGATNEKLFF,TGTGCCAGCAGCTTCCAGGGGGCTACTAATGAAAAACTGTTTTTT
TRBV6-5,TRBJ2-1,.,.,11,CASGQHNEQFF,TGTGCCAGCGGCCAGCACAATGAGCAGTTCTTC
TRBV9,TRBJ1-6,.,.,16,CASSVGSGGYNSPLHF,TGTGCCAGCAGCGTAGGTTCTGGGGGGTATAATTCACCCCTCCACTTT
TRBV28,TRBJ1-1,.,TRBD1,15,CASSSVQGDYTEAFF,TGTGCCAGCAGTTCGGTACAGGGGGATTACACTGAAGCTTTCTTT
TRBV18,TRBJ2-7,once,.,15,CASSPPLAGQGEQYF,TGTGCCAGCTCACCACCCCTAGCGGGACAGGGCGAGCAGTACTTC
TRBV7-9,TRBJ2-3,.,TRBD2,17,CASSLGPSGTGTDTQYF,TGTGCCAGCAGCTTAGGTCCTAGCGGGACTGGTACAGATACGCAGTATTTT
TRBV4-2,TRBJ2-7,.,.,15,CASRQGSLSEYEQYF,TGTGCCAGCAGGCAGGGGTCGCTTTCCGAGTACGAGCAGTACTTC
TRBV28,TRBJ1-1,.,.,14,CASSLLGRGFGAFF,TGTGCCAGCAGTTTATTAGGTCGAGGGTTTGGAGCTTTCTTT
TRBV27,TRBJ1-2,.,.,15,CASSLVSPSRDGYTF,TGTGCCAGCAGTCTCGTAAGTCCTTCAAGGGATGGCTACACCTTC
TRBV6-6,TRBJ2-2,.,.,17,CASSRRDGVPNTGELFF,TGTGCCAGCAGTCGGAGGGACGGGGTCCCGAACACCGGGGAGCTGTTTTTT
TRBV3-1/TRBV3-2,TRBJ1-4,.,TRBD1,15,CASSQNRGRGEKLFF,TGTGCCAGCAGCCAGAACAGGGGGCGCGGTGAAAAACTGTTTTTT
TRBV5-4,TRBJ2-7,.,TRBD2,16,CASSEGTSGSYNEQYF,TGTGCCAGCAGCGAAGGGACTAGCGGGAGCTACAACGAGCAGTACTTC
TRBV5-6,TRBJ1-4,.,TRBD1,15,CASRDTGGANEKLFF,TGTGCCAGCAGGGATACAGGGGGGGCTAATGAAAAACTGTTTTTT
TRBV28,TRBJ1-1,.,TRBD1,16,CASRPERGQFSTEAFF,TGTGCCAGCAGGCCAGAGAGGGGGCAGTTTAGCACTGAAGCTTTCTTT
TRBV11-2,TRBJ2-7,.,.,13,CASSLEAGWEQYF,TGTGCCAGCAGCTTAGAGGCAGGGTGGGAGCAGTACTTC
TRBV7-7,TRBJ2-5,.,.,14,CASSLGIRGETQYF,TGTGCCAGCAGCTTAGGTATCAGAGGAGAGACCCAGTACTTC
TRBV19,TRBJ2-7,.,.,13,CASRRDDSYEQYF,TGTGCCAGTAGACGGGACGACTCCTACGAGCAGTACTTC
TRBV15,TRBJ2-1,.,TRBD1,17,CATSGLPGQGANNEQFF,TGTGCCACCAGCGGACTACCGGGACAGGGGGCCAATAATGAGCAGTTCTTC
TRBV6-1,TRBJ2-7,.,.,14,CASSEDLASYEQYF,TGTGCCAGCAGTGAGGACCTTGCCTCCTACGAGCAGTACTTC
TRBV19,TRBJ2-1,once,.,12,CASSAAYNEQFF,TGTGCCAGTAGTGCCGCTTACAATGAGCAGTTCTTC
TRBV14,TRBJ2-2,.,.,15,CASSQFGVGTGELFF,TGTGCCAGCAGCCAGTTCGGGGTCGGGACCGGGGAGCTGTTTTTT
TRBV18,TRBJ2-2,.,.,16,CASSPRTPTNTGELFF,TGTGCCAGCTCACCGCGGACACCGACGAACACCGGGGAGCTGTTTTTT
TRBV4-2,TRBJ2-5,.,.,14,CASSQGGAQETQYF,TGTGCCAGCAGCCAAGGGGGGGCCCAAGAGACCCAGTACTTC
TRBV5-6,TRBJ1-1,once,.,15,CASSGAGTPNTEAFF,TGTGCCAGCAGCGGCGCCGGGACACCGAACACTGAAGCTTTCTTT
TRBV7-2,TRBJ2-7,.,.,15,CASSLGSGTAYEQYF,TGTGCCAGCAGCTTAGGAAGCGGGACAGCCTACGAGCAGTACTTC
TRBV2,TRBJ2-7,.,TRBD1,14,CASSLTGGGYEQYF,TGTGCCAGCAGCCTGACAGGGGGCGGCTACGAGCAGTACTTC
TRBV28,TRBJ1-4,.,.,12,CASETDNEKLFF,TGTGCCAGCGAGACAGACAATGAAAAACTGTTTTTT
TRBV7-8,TRBJ1-5,.,.,16,CASSPGRRYSNQPQHF,TGTGCCAGCAGCCCCGGACGGAGATATAGCAATCAGCCCCAGCATTTT
TRBV19,TRBJ1-1,.,.,13,CASALGKDTEAFF,TGTGCCAGTGCGTTAGGTAAGGACACTGAAGCTTTCTTT
TRBV30,TRBJ2-5,once,TRBD2,15,CAWSVASGSSETQYF,TGTGCCTGGAGTGTCGCTAGCGGGAGTTCAGAGACCCAGTACTTC
TRBV5-4,TRBJ2-1,.,.,15,CASSGSGGSYNEQFF,TGTGCCAGCAGCGGAAGCGGAGGCTCCTACAATGAGCAGTTCTTC
TRBV4-2,TRBJ1-1,.,.,14,CASSQDWQGMEAFF,TGTGCCAGCAGCCAAGATTGGCAGGGTATGGAAGCTTTCTTT
TRBV5-6,TRBJ1-5,.,.,14,CASSPLEGRQPQHF,TGTGCCAGCAGCCCCTTGGAAGGTCGTCAGCCCCAGCATTTT
TRBV7-3,TRBJ1-2,.,.,15,CASSLEEGSAYGYTF,TGTGCCAGCAGCTTAGAGGAGGGGTCGGCCTATGGCTACACCTTC
TRBV28,TRBJ2-5,.,.,15,CASSVGRGQGETQYF,TGTGCCAGCAGTGTCGGCCGGGGTCAAGGGGAGACCCAGTACTTC
TRBV27,TRBJ2-5,.,TRBD1,14,CASSLEGAQETQYF,TGTGCCAGCAGTTTAGAGGGGGCCCAAGAGACCCAGTACTTC
TRBV2,TRBJ1-1,.,.,13,CASRSDTNTEAFF,TGTGCCAGCAGGAGCGACACGAACACTGAAGCTTTCTTT
TRBV4-2,TRBJ1-4,once,TRBD1,16,CASSQDPGQVCEKLFF,TGTGCCAGCAGCCAAGATCCGGGACAGGTATGCGAAAAACTGTTTTTT
TRBV5-4,TRBJ1-5,once,.,11,CASSWGQPQHF,TGTGCCAGCAGCTGGGGTCAGCCCCAGCATTTT
TRBV3-1/TRBV3-2,TRBJ2-7,.,.,14,CASSQDLDSLEQYF,TGTGCCAGCAGCCAAGACTTGGACTCCCTGGAGCAGTACTTC
TRBV19,TRBJ1-2,.,.,15,CASSIFRDRTYGYTF,TGTGCCAGTAGTATCTTTCGAGACAGGACCTATGGCTACACCTTC
TRBV3-1/TRBV3-2,TRBJ1-3,.,TRBD1,17,CASSQRTGAVSGNTIYF,TGTGCCAGCAGCCAGCGGACAGGGGCCGTCTCTGGAAACACCATATATTTT